Presented here are 31 T cell receptor beta chains from one specimen sequenced in a study of blood T cell repertoires in COVID-19. Data came from immunoSEQ multiplex PCR; TCRdb stores just in-frame clones and leaves some out. The data contain tens of thousands of clones, approximately 89% of them singletons. Sequenced sample: peripheral blood. The source of these receptors is an older woman with COVID-19, enrolled during active disease.

The chain is built from TRBV11-2 and TRBJ1-2; 12 bases line up with TRBD1. CDR3 length equals 14 residues. The ends lost 3 bases at V and 7 bases at J; junction bases unmatched: 3. Per germline, CDR1 SGHAT and CDR2 FQNNGV. The CDR3 sequence: CASSFGTGGSGYTF. The CDR3 bases are TGTGCCAGCAGCTTCGGGACAGGGGGCAGTGGCTACACCTTC.

This clone was found once. The V and J genes are TRBV5-4 and TRBJ2-7; 14 nucleotides match TRBD2. This CDR3 is built from 16 residues. Trimming took 4 bases from V and 7 from J; bases not matched to a gene: 10. CDR1 is SGHNT and CDR2 is YYREEE in the germline V gene (reference sequence). Here the CDR3 reads CASSPGGTSGRREQYF. CDR3 bases: TGTGCCAGCAGCCCCGGCGGGACTAGCGGGAGAAGGGAGCAGTACTTC.

The table lists this clone with a count of one. This chain connects TRBV18 to TRBJ2-2; 8 bases line up with TRBD1. V gave up 5 bases and J gave up 6 bases; unmatched junction bases: 8. The germline CDR1 and CDR2 sequences are KGHSH and LQKENI. CDR3 length: 15 amino acids. The CDR3 sequence: CASSTLTGVAGELFF. Written as DNA, the CDR3 is TGTGCCAGCTCAACCCTGACAGGGGTAGCCGGGGAGCTGTTTTTT.

V gene TRBV5-4 combines with J gene TRBJ1-1; TRBD1 matches 8 bases. CDR3 size: 18 residues. Germline assignment: CDR1 SGHNT and CDR2 YYREEE (reference sequence). Germline trimming cut 2 bases from V and 1 base from J; bases unmatched to any gene: 13. CDR3 loop: CASSLGPQGAPQNTEAFF. Here the CDR3 DNA reads TGTGCCAGCAGCTTAGGGCCGCAGGGGGCACCCCAGAACACTGAAGCTTTCTTT.

This sequence joins TRBV2 and TRBJ2-3, with unresolved D. Between the trimmed V and J ends, which lost 5 bases and 6 bases, there was a span of 6 bases. The CDR3 loop spans 11 amino acids. Germline V gene data show CDR1 as SNHLY and CDR2 as FYNNEI. The CDR3 nucleotides read TGTGCCAGCAGTCGGAGTGATACGCAGTATTTT. Residues: CASSRSDTQYF.

The V gene is TRBV14, the J gene TRBJ1-2, with 7 positions matching TRBD1. Per the germline V gene, CDR1 is SGHDN and CDR2 is FVKESK. The length of the CDR3 is 13 residues. V was clipped by 4 bases and J by 2 bases; unmatched bases: 1. CDR3 nucleotides: TGTGCCAGCAGCCCGACAGGGAACTATGGCTACACCTTC. Amino acids: CASSPTGNYGYTF.

CDR3 loop: CSVEGQGEAGELFF. Written as DNA, the CDR3 is TGCAGCGTTGAAGGACAGGGTGAGGCCGGGGAGCTGTTTTTT. The chain recombines TRBV29-1 with TRBJ2-2; 7 bases fit TRBD1. Germline CDR1 SQVTM, CDR2 ANQGSEA. V lost 1 base to trimming and J lost 6 bases; unmatched junction nucleotides: 5. There are 14 residues in the CDR3.

This chain connects TRBV15 to TRBJ1-5, with a weak D call TRBD1 (5 bases). The CDR3 runs to 14 residues. Deletions cut 5 bases from V and 4 bases from J, with 12 bases between. Germline V gives CDR1 LNHNV, CDR2 YYDKDF (reference sequence). CDR3 bases: TGTGCCACCAGCGTGGTCAGGGCGAATCAGCCCCAGCATTTT. Protein: CATSVVRANQPQHF.

V is TRBV6-6 and J is TRBJ2-3, with TRBD2 matching 7 bases. The CDR3 has 14 residues. The V segment lost 8 bases and the J segment 0 bases; nucleotides outside the gene matches: 5. CDR1 and CDR2 from the germline V gene are MNHNY and SVGAGI (reference sequence). The CDR3 loop reads CASHPGGSTDTQYF. The CDR3 DNA is TGTGCCAGCCATCCGGGGGGAAGCACAGATACGCAGTATTTT.

This chain links TRBV19 with TRBJ2-1; D might be TRBD1 (6 bases). The CDR3 extends over 16 amino acids. Looked up from germline, CDR1 is LNHDA and CDR2 is SQIVND (reference sequence). The germline V and J ends were trimmed by 2 bases and 2 bases, with 13 bases remaining between them. The CDR3 DNA is TGTGCCAGTAGTATAAAACAGGGAGTTGCCTACAATGAGCAGTTCTTC. Its protein is CASSIKQGVAYNEQFF. The full variable domain, in which reference TRBV19 and TRBJ2-1 provide the parts outside the CDR3, is DGGITQSPKYLFRKEGQNVTLSCEQNLNHDAMYWYRQDPGQGLRLIYYSQIVNDFQKGDIAEGYSVSREKKESFPLTVTSAQKNPTAFYLCASSIKQGVAYNEQFFGPGTRLTVL.

This sequence joins TRBV19 and TRBJ1-5; perhaps TRBD1 as D (5 bases). V was pared by 8 bases and J by 1 base, with 15 bases between. Germline lookup yields CDR1 LNHDA and CDR2 SQIVND (reference sequence). The CDR3 sequence is 15 residues long. The CDR3 DNA sequence: TGTGCCAGTTGCGGGGGTTTGGAAAGCAATCAGCCCCAGCATTTT. Translation gives CASCGGLESNQPQHF. Full variable domain (outside the CDR3, taken from reference TRBV19 and TRBJ1-5): DGGITQSPKYLFRKEGQNVTLSCEQNLNHDAMYWYRQDPGQGLRLIYYSQIVNDFQKGDIAEGYSVSREKKESFPLTVTSAQKNPTAFYLCASCGGLESNQPQHFGDGTRLSIL.

The chain employs TRBV14 and TRBJ1-2; possibly TRBD1 for D (5 bases). Trimming shortened V by 1 base and J by 0 bases, and 9 bases separated the two germline ends. Germline assignment: CDR1 SGHDN and CDR2 FVKESK. The CDR3 is 15 amino acids. CDR3 protein: CASSQGAGTNYGYTF. The CDR3 nucleotides are TGTGCCAGCAGCCAAGGGGCAGGGACTAACTATGGCTACACCTTC.

The CDR3 nucleotides read TGTGCCAGCAGCAAACCCGGGAGCTACGAGCAGTACTTC. Protein product: CASSKPGSYEQYF. The genes are TRBV28 and TRBJ2-7; a possible D gene is TRBD2 (6 bases). V shed 6 bases and J shed 3 bases, with 12 bases lying between them. This CDR3 is built from 13 residues. Germline V lookup: CDR1 MDHEN, CDR2 SYDVKM.

The rearrangement uses TRBV9 and TRBJ2-2; TRBD1 matches 7 bases. After removal of 4 bases from V and 4 bases from J, the junction contained 10 bases not matched to a gene. This CDR3 has 16 amino acids. Germline V gene data show CDR1 as SGDLS and CDR2 as YYNGEE. The CDR3 region is CASSNQGVRGTGELFF. In nucleotides, the CDR3 is TGTGCCAGCAGCAACCAGGGGGTCCGAGGCACCGGGGAGCTGTTTTTT.

CDR3 nucleotide sequence: TGTGCCAGCAGCATTCAGGGTTTTAGCAATCAGCCCCAGCATTTT. It translates to CASSIQGFSNQPQHF. V gene TRBV28 combines with J gene TRBJ1-5; a weak D match, TRBD1 (5 bases). The length of the CDR3 is 15 residues. The germline V gene encodes CDR1 MDHEN and CDR2 SYDVKM. V lost 6 bases and J lost 0, with 12 bases in between.

The chain combines TRBV28 with TRBJ2-7, with D unresolved. The length of the CDR3 is 12 residues. Germline loops: CDR1 MDHEN, CDR2 SYDVKM. Trimming removed 4 bases from V and 5 bases from J, with 9 bases in between. CDR3 bases: TGTGCCAGCAGTTCTCGCAGCGACGAGCAGTACTTC. It codes for CASSSRSDEQYF.

The J gene is TRBJ2-7, the V gene TRBV7-2; 7 bases map to TRBD1. CDR3 length: 14 amino acids. Germline assignment: CDR1 SGHTA and CDR2 FQGNSA. Trimming at V came to 5 bases and at J to 0 bases, leaving 4 bases not matched to a gene. The CDR3 nucleotides are TGTGCCAGCAGCCCACAGGGGATCTCCTACGAGCAGTACTTC. Translated: CASSPQGISYEQYF.

V usage is TRBV7-6 and J usage is TRBJ1-1, with 8 bases identical to TRBD1. Trimming took 3 bases from V and 4 from J; bases not matched to a gene: 10. The V gene's germline CDR1 is SGHVS and CDR2 FNYEAQ. This CDR3 has 16 amino acids. Here the CDR3 reads CASSFVLGGTGTEAFF. DNA for the CDR3: TGTGCCAGCAGCTTCGTACTCGGGGGGACAGGCACTGAAGCTTTCTTT.

The chain uses TRBV4-3 and TRBJ2-2; TRBD2 matches 10 bases. Germline CDR1 is LGHNA and CDR2 is YSLEER. The junction had 4 bases not matched to a gene; V was cut back by 4 bases and J by 5 bases. This CDR3 contains 15 residues. The CDR3 spells CASSLAGGITGELFF. CDR3 bases: TGCGCCAGCAGCCTAGCGGGGGGAATAACCGGGGAGCTGTTTTTT.

This chain links TRBV11-3 with TRBJ2-1; tentatively, D is TRBD2 (5 bases). The CDR3 runs 18 residues. V lost 4 bases to trimming and J lost 4 bases, with 23 bases between them. CDR1 is SGHNT, CDR2 YENEEA, per germline. Here the CDR3 DNA reads TGTGCCAGCAGCTCTCGTTGGATGCGGGCGGTGATTTACAATGAGCAGTTCTTC. Its translation is CASSSRWMRAVIYNEQFF.

The chain combines TRBV6-2 or TRBV6-3 with TRBJ1-3; TRBD1 matches at 10 bases. V shed 5 bases, J shed 0 bases, and the junction held 7 bases outside the gene matches. The CDR3 sequence is 17 residues long. CDR1 is MNHEY, CDR2 SVGEGT, per germline. CDR3 bases: TGTGCCAGCAGTCGCCCCTGGACAGGGGGCTCTGGAAACACCATATATTTT. This translates into CASSRPWTGGSGNTIYF.

The rearrangement links TRBV19 to TRBJ2-5; weak D call: TRBD1 (5 bases). The length of the CDR3 is 13 residues. Trimming removed 3 bases at V and 4 bases at J, with 9 bases between. In germline, CDR1 is LNHDA, CDR2 SQIVND (reference sequence). The chain's CDR3 is CASSIRDSETQYF. For the CDR3, the DNA is TGTGCCAGTAGTATCAGGGATTCAGAGACCCAGTACTTC.

The V call is TRBV15, the J call TRBJ1-1; D not certain. V dropped 0 bases and J dropped 7 bases, with 18 bases sitting between them. The CDR3 runs 16 residues. CDR1 is LNHNV and CDR2 is YYDKDF in the germline V gene (reference sequence). The CDR3 nucleotides read TGTGCCACCAGCAGAGATCTCCACTCAAACCAATATGAAGCTTTCTTT. Amino acid sequence: CATSRDLHSNQYEAFF. Variable domain in full (rest from reference TRBV15 and TRBJ1-1): DAMVIQNPRYQVTQFGKPVTLSCSQTLNHNVMYWYQQKSSQAPKLLFHYYDKDFNNEADTPDNFQSRRPNTSFCFLDIRSPGLGDTAMYLCATSRDLHSNQYEAFFGQGTRLTVV.

The chain uses TRBV29-1 and TRBJ2-3; no firm D call. The CDR3 length is 14 residues. Germline loops: CDR1 SQVTM, CDR2 ANQGSEA. The germline V and J ends were trimmed by 4 bases and 0 bases, with 11 bases remaining between them. This CDR3 is CSVARYLSTDTQYF. The DNA of the CDR3 is TGCAGCGTTGCCAGATACCTTAGCACAGATACGCAGTATTTT.

This chain connects TRBV27 to TRBJ2-1, with 10 bases that match TRBD2. This CDR3 has 14 residues. Germline V lookup: CDR1 MNHEY, CDR2 SMNVEV (reference sequence). The V segment lost 4 bases and the J segment 6 bases; nucleotides outside the gene matches: 3. CDR3 in DNA: TGTGCCAGCAGTTGGCTAGCGGGAGCCAATGAGCAGTTCTTC. It yields the protein CASSWLAGANEQFF.

The chain is built from TRBV10-3 and TRBJ1-2; 7 bases are a match to TRBD1. The junction had 3 bases not matched to a gene; V was cut back by 9 bases and J by 2 bases. Germline assignment: CDR1 ENHRY and CDR2 SYGVKD. The CDR3 loop spans 12 amino acids. In DNA, the CDR3 is TGTGCCATACAGGGGTTCAACTATGGCTACACCTTC. Protein: CAIQGFNYGYTF.

The V and J genes are TRBV7-2 and TRBJ2-3; 9 positions match TRBD2. Unmatched junction bases numbered 17, after V lost 1 base and J lost 6 bases. Germline V lookup: CDR1 SGHTA, CDR2 FQGNSA. This CDR3 contains 19 residues. The CDR3 region is CASSLGALAGGYKGDTQYF. As DNA, the CDR3 is TGTGCCAGCAGCTTAGGGGCTCTGGCGGGAGGGTACAAAGGGGATACGCAGTATTTT.

The rearrangement joins TRBV2 to TRBJ2-2; TRBD2 might be the D (5 bases). Trimming took 0 bases from V and 6 from J, leaving 11 bases between them. In germline, CDR1 is SNHLY, CDR2 FYNNEI. CDR3 length: 15 amino acids. DNA for the CDR3: TGTGCCAGCAGTGAAGCGCTTCTAGCCTCCGGGGAGCTGTTTTTT. Residues: CASSEALLASGELFF.

The chain recombines TRBV10-3 with TRBJ1-1; TRBD1 might be the D (6 bases). V was trimmed by 4 bases and J by 3 bases, leaving 15 bases between them. The CDR3 loop spans 15 amino acids. Germline loops: CDR1 ENHRY, CDR2 SYGVKD. Written as DNA, the CDR3 is TGTGCCATCAGTGCTCAATCGTCAGGGGACACTGAAGCTTTCTTT. Translating it yields CAISAQSSGDTEAFF.

The gene calls are TRBV6-2 or TRBV6-3 and TRBJ1-5; TRBD1 matches 8 bases. The CDR3 totals 18 residues. Trimming removed 2 bases from V and 3 bases from J; junction bases left unmatched: 12. Germline CDR1 reads MNHEY; CDR2 reads SVGEGT. In DNA, the CDR3 is TGTGCCAGCAGTTACGAGACAGGGGTGGGACTAAACAATCAGCCCCAGCATTTT. This gives the protein CASSYETGVGLNNQPQHF.

The chain joins TRBV30 to TRBJ1-2; 8 bases line up with TRBD1. The CDR3 totals 16 residues. Germline V CDR1 and CDR2: GTSNPN, SVGIG (reference sequence). Trimming removed 8 bases from V and 4 bases from J; junction bases left unmatched: 18. The CDR3 protein is CAQIRQGSIAGYGYTF. CDR3 DNA sequence: TGTGCCCAAATACGACAGGGGTCGATTGCAGGCTATGGCTACACCTTC. The complete variable domain, with remaining parts taken from reference TRBV30 and TRBJ1-2, reads SQTIHQWPATLVQPVGSPLSLECTVEGTSNPNLYWYRQAAGRGLQLLFYSVGIGQISSEVPQNLSASRPQDRQFILSSKKLLLSDSGFYLCAQIRQGSIAGYGYTFGSGTRLTVV.